Reported below is one TCR beta chain. Its antigen is not known. This record belongs to a study of T cells in localized non-small cell lung cancer. The CDR3 extends over 17 amino acids. Germline CDR1 and CDR2: LNHNV and YYDKDF (reference sequence). After removal of 5 bases from V and 0 bases from J, the junction contained 6 bases not matched to a gene. The repertoire was sequenced with immunoSEQ multiplex PCR; TCRdb's copy has only in-frame clones and lacks some. Of 90,000 to 95,000 clones listed, roughly 87% are singletons. Study-level results: There was higher T cell clonality in uninvolved adjacent lung than in tumor, and it was highest there.

The sequence was collected from a man aged 35 to 69 with stage I squamous cell lung carcinoma. The material was peripheral blood, obtained before any cancer treatment. The chain links TRBV15 to TRBJ1-4, with TRBD1 matching over 10 bases. This chain's CDR3 is CATSPDRGRATNEKLFF. CDR3 nucleotides: TGTGCCACCAGCCCCGACAGGGGGCGCGCAACTAATGAAAAACTGTTTTTT. Variable domain in full (rest from reference TRBV15 and TRBJ1-4): DAMVIQNPRYQVTQFGKPVTLSCSQTLNHNVMYWYQQKSSQAPKLLFHYYDKDFNNEADTPDNFQSRRPNTSFCFLDIRSPGLGDTAMYLCATSPDRGRATNEKLFFGSGTQLSVL.